The 3 T cell receptor beta chains below were found in one sample sequenced in a study of T cells in localized non-small cell lung cancer. Sequenced by immunoSEQ multiplex PCR; TCRdb stores in-frame clones only, minus some. Here the sample spans 20,000 to 25,000 clones, over 70% being singletons. The specimen was PBMCs, collected before any cancer treatment. These receptors originate from a man aged 40 to 75 with stage II squamous cell lung carcinoma.

V gene TRBV18 combines with J gene TRBJ2-5; 12 bases map to TRBD2. CDR1 is KGHSH and CDR2 is LQKENI in the germline V gene. This CDR3 is built from 19 residues. With 4 bases clipped from V and 3 bases from J, the junction kept 15 bases outside the gene matches. For the CDR3, the DNA is TGTGCCAGCTCACGGGAGATCTCGGGTCTAGCGGGAGGGGAAGAGACCCAGTACTTC. It is translated as CASSREISGLAGGEETQYF.

This chain joins TRBV2 and TRBJ2-3; D possibly corresponds to TRBD2 (6 bases). V shed 2 bases and J shed 3 bases, with 12 bases lying between them. This CDR3 is 15 amino acids long. CDR1 SNHLY and CDR2 FYNNEI come from the germline V gene. CDR3 loop: CASSEQRRGTDTQYF. DNA for the CDR3: TGTGCCAGCAGTGAACAGCGGAGGGGAACAGATACGCAGTATTTT.

J is TRBJ1-2 and V is TRBV5-1; no clear D gene. CDR1 and CDR2 from the germline V gene are SGHRS and YFSETQ. Trimming left V 2 bases short and J 9 bases short, with 17 bases between. CDR3 length equals 14 residues. In DNA, the CDR3 is TGCGCCAGCAGCTTACGGAGAGGACCTCTCCGCTACACCTTC. Translating gives CASSLRRGPLRYTF.